Reported below is one T cell receptor beta chain. Antigen: not known. The sample is drawn from a study of T cells in Graves' hyperthyroidism and ophthalmopathy. Whole-study results and caveats: Ophthalmopathy got predicted by the model a median roughly 6.1 months before its onset.

TCR beta CDR3 sequences were amplified from RNA transcripts. HTBI primers were the set used in a first-round RT-PCR of the TCR CDR3. TCRdb used MiXCR to reprocess the multiplex PCR reads, holding one entry per CDR3 protein. This table has 250,000 to 300,000 distinct CDR3 sequences, roughly 15% appearing once. The sequence was obtained from a woman aged 45-59 years with Graves' hyperthyroidism that later progressed to Graves' ophthalmopathy. Sequenced input: blood.

CDR3 residues: CASSLGASNYGYTF. The CDR3 nucleotides are TGCGCCAGCAGCTTGGGGGCTTCTAACTATGGCTACACCTTC. This sequence joins TRBV5-1 and TRBJ1-2; D call uncertain. Per the germline V gene, CDR1 is SGHRS and CDR2 is YFSETQ. V lost 0 bases and J 0 bases, leaving 6 bases between the germline ends. This CDR3 region has 14 residues.